Here is one T cell receptor beta chain with its context. Antigen: not known. After removal of 9 bases from V and 2 bases from J, the junction contained 15 bases not matched to a gene. The CDR3 has 16 amino acids. CDR1 is MNHEY, CDR2 SMNVEV, per germline (reference sequence). Sequenced by immunoSEQ multiplex PCR; TCRdb stores in-frame clones only, minus some. In the table there are a few hundred thousand clones, over 55% of which are singletons. These data originate in a study of cytotoxic CD8 clonotypes in ibrutinib-treated CLL. Study background: Once patients had received a median approximately eleven months of treatment, range 6 to 36, response samples were obtained. General study findings and limits: Higher clonality was seen at ibrutinib response and a return toward baseline at progression.

The sample was PBMCs, taken after 36 months of ibrutinib treatment. The J gene is TRBJ2-7, the V gene TRBV27, with TRBD2 identical over 8 bases. The TCR originated in a human donor with chronic lymphocytic leukemia. The CDR3 DNA reads as TGTGCCAGTAAGGGGGGTGGTAGCGGGATAGCCTACGAGCAGTACTTC. It translates to CASKGGGSGIAYEQYF.